One T cell receptor (beta chain) is described in this entry. No antigen is known for it. Unique molecular identifiers were incorporated into the prepared TCRbeta library. TCRdb itself ran the PCR reads through MiXCR, one entry per CDR3 protein. This table has 500,000 to 650,000 distinct CDR3 sequences, roughly 13% appearing once. The source of the sample is a study of T-cell reconstitution after alpha-beta-depleted transplantation in children. The CDR3 extends over 12 amino acids. Deletions cut 8 bases from V and 2 bases from J, with 11 bases between. From germline, CDR1 is SQVTM and CDR2 ANQGSEA. Study-wide findings and caveats: The main origin of T-cell counts and diversity one year after transplant was newly produced T cells. As was reported, about two months after transplant, alpha-beta T cells came from several hundred expanded graft clones. Elevated TCRbeta diversity at day 60 was traced, in some patients, to surviving recipient T cells and thymic progenitors.

The clonotype comes from a male patient between 10 and 17 years old who had a stem cell transplant for acute myeloid leukemia, so the T cells may come from the graft donor. Material: PBMCs, mostly from graft donor cells, obtained 360 days after TCRalphabeta/CD19-depleted stem cell transplant. J is TRBJ2-3 and V is TRBV29-1, with unresolved D. DNA of the CDR3: TGCAGCTTTCGGGCTTCCACAGATACGCAGTATTTT. This translates into CSFRASTDTQYF.